This paragraph covers one T cell receptor (beta chain) sequence. Its antigen remains unknown. The trim removed 2 bases at V and 4 bases at J, leaving 2 bases unmatched. Germline-derived CDR1 and CDR2 are MNHEY and SVGAGI. This CDR3 spans 16 amino acids. PCR was performed using 60 Vbeta and 13 Jbeta primers. The protocol was immunoSEQ multiplex PCR, while the TCRdb copy is restricted to in-frame clones and leaves out a portion. The data show more than 85,000 clones, about three quarters seen once. This entry belongs to a study of cytomegalovirus exposure and HLA in healthy donors. General study results and limits: A later analysis showed that HLA-associated TCR beta chains had undergone more clonal expansion than equally common others. In vitro assays verified that three CMV-associated chains recognized CMV antigens specifically.

The specimen was PBMCs. This clonotype was obtained from a woman aged 55-69 years in good health and CMV-seropositive. The V call is TRBV6-5, the J call TRBJ2-1; TRBD2 matches 13 bases. The chain's CDR3 is CASSYQTSGRYNEQFF. The CDR3, as DNA: TGTGCCAGCAGTTACCAGACTAGCGGGAGGTACAATGAGCAGTTCTTC.